This TCR beta chain emerged from a study of T cell responses to AZD1222 COVID-19 vaccine. Details on this clone: Its cognate antigen is unknown.

Whole-study findings and limits: Repertoires were obtained solely post-peak T cell response.

TCRdb keeps only in-frame clones here, not all; method: immunoSEQ multiplex PCR. Of 130,000 to 150,000 clones listed, approximately 90% are singletons. V was trimmed by 5 bases and J by 11 bases, leaving 13 bases between them. Germline V CDR1 and CDR2: SGHTA, FQGNSA. The CDR3 length is 12 residues. The sequence was obtained from an adult who received the AZD1222 COVID-19 vaccine. This specimen was peripheral blood, taken 28 days after the second AZD1222 dose. V is TRBV7-2 and J is TRBJ1-5; unclear D gene. The CDR3 protein is CASSPGGRAQHF. CDR3 in DNA: TGTGCCAGCAGCCCCGGCGGGAGGGCCCAGCATTTT.